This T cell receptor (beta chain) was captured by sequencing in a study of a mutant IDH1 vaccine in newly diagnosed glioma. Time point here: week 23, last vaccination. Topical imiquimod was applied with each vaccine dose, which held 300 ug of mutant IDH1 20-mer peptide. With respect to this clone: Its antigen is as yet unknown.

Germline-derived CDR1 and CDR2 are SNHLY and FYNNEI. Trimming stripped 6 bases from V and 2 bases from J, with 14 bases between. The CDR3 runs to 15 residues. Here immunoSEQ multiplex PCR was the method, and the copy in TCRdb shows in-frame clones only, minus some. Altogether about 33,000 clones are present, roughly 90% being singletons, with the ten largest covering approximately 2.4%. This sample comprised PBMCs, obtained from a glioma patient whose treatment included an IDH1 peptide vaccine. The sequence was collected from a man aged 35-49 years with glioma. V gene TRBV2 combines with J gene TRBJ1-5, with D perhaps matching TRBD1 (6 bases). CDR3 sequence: CASRTQGGRNQPQHF. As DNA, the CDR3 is TGTGCCAGCAGAACACAGGGAGGACGCAATCAGCCCCAGCATTTT.